The clone carrying this T cell receptor beta chain was observed many times. The target antigen is unknown. These data originate in a study of response to subunit inactivated influenza vaccine. MiXCR, run by TCRdb on the RT-PCR reads, gives a single entry per CDR3 protein. Of roughly 700,000 distinct CDR3 sequences in the sample, 14% are singletons; the top ten hold 5.5% to 7%. Study results and caveats: It was the authors' suggestion that each seasonal influenza vaccination recruits few new T cells.

The clonotype comes from a man aged 50 to 60 who received an inactivated influenza vaccine. The sample in question was PBMCs from blood, obtained 14 to 15 days before vaccination.

CDR3 loop: CASSQWTGFTDTQYF. The CDR3 DNA reads TGCGCCAGCAGCCAATGGACAGGATTCACAGATACGCAGTATTTT. The V call is TRBV4-3, the J call TRBJ2-3; 7 bases map to TRBD1. The germline gives CDR1 LGHNA, CDR2 YSLEER. The CDR3 spans 15 residues. With V trimmed by 2 bases and J by 2 bases, 4 bases remained unmatched.